This T cell receptor (beta chain) was recorded in a study of cytomegalovirus exposure and HLA in healthy donors (dated by TCRdb to about 2017). Regarding the complete study: An earlier analysis of 550 to 700 of the donors reported about 250 Gb of sequence data and 100 million to 130 million unique TCR beta sequences from some 180 million T cells. The number of typed donors differed by locus: roughly 620-640 for A, B, C, DRB1 and DQB1; 522 for DQA1; around 610 for DPA1; and around 450 for DPB1. A later genetic analysis used genome-wide SNP genotypes for about three fifths of the roughly 700 donors, treating that subset as a discovery cohort. The study was designed to test whether signatures of past pathogen exposure could be identified by cataloging public T cell receptors. To predict cytomegalovirus infection status, the study brought together high-throughput TCR immunosequencing, statistical association of individual TCRs with disease status, and machine learning. Several DR-DQ haplotypes were treated as single units for association and clustering because of strong linkage in the cohort. The genetic ancestry cluster associated with self-reported Caucasian donors included about 84% of the approximately 400 genotyped donors. Every repertoire in the discovery cohort had been generated on one and the same sequencing platform. Alongside the repertoire data, information on donor age, sex, ethnicity and CMV serostatus was compiled. To decide whether each TCR beta V gene segment behaved as functional or pseudogenic, an earlier analysis of approximately 590 of the donors relied on high-throughput TCR beta sequencing. Among over 350 genotyped donors of the cohort, an average of approximately 230,000 unique TCR beta nucleotide sequences were sequenced per donor, roughly 20% of them non-productive. In a later analysis, previously published TCR beta repertoires from hundreds of donors were re-analyzed and high-resolution HLA genotyping was added so that TCR occurrence patterns could be studied. HLA typing covered class I and class II loci at four-digit resolution. Roughly 300 gigabases of sequencing data and 91 million or so unique TCR sequences made up an early release that covered approximately 700 HLA-typed donors. Rather than using new phenotypic data, the later analysis identified candidate immune exposures from TCR beta sequences and from how often those sequences occurred across donors. A separate validation cohort of 100 to 150 different subjects was used in addition to the 666-subject first cohort. The T cell repertoires of some 670 subjects were profiled by immunosequencing and related to cytomegalovirus serostatus. General study outcomes and caveats: In a later genetic analysis, a missense DCLRE1C variant was associated with V-gene and J-gene trimming of TCR beta chains, and the association was replicated in an independent cohort. A cluster of highly shared sequence variants was judged likely to be a technical artifact of the sequencing pipeline. When HLA alleles, especially DR and DQ, strongly co-occurred, TCR associations were difficult to assign to individual alleles. The classifier was reported to diagnose cytomegalovirus status with high specificity and sensitivity in both the original and validation cohorts. In a later analysis, around 17,000 TCR beta sequences were associated with specific HLA alleles at a false discovery rate of 0.05. While some public TCRs were present in many individuals, most TCR sequences turned up only very rarely across donors. Some IMGT-functional V segments, including TRBV6-2 and TRBV6-3, could not be distinguished by the 87-base-pair reads and were therefore excluded. Only TCR beta chains were sequenced in this cohort, and the absence of alpha or paired-chain data limited detectable features. According to a later analysis, parvovirus B19, influenza, CMV and Epstein-Barr virus appeared linked to several top co-occurrence clusters. Correlated functional status among segregating V segments might reflect linkage disequilibrium, but an unknown experimental factor could not be ruled out. Roughly uniform sequencing depth across donors was assumed in presence/absence analyses, although this assumption may not hold. The only immune exposure information available for the cohort was CMV serostatus. In a later analysis, most CMV-associated TCR beta chains were found to appear HLA-restricted, with HLA associations seemingly driven largely by CMV exposure. A further reported finding was that TCR beta sequences accurately predicted the HLA-A and HLA-B alleles for most subjects in the first cohort. In a later analysis, TCR association rates were found to vary across HLA loci, with the most associated TCRs seen for DRB1 alleles and the fewest for HLA-C alleles. A later analysis found that HLA-associated TCR beta chains were more clonally expanded and had lower generation probabilities than equally common non-associated chains. In an earlier analysis of 500 to 650 of the donors, most TCR beta V segments appeared in productive rearrangements about 87% or about 30% of the time, broadly matching IMGT annotations. Because some donors lacked HLA typing at each locus, the association tests relied only on the typed subset. A total of 150 or so TCR beta chains were listed by the study as associated with cytomegalovirus. A few of the identified cytomegalovirus-associated TCR beta chains were confirmed in vitro to be specific for cytomegalovirus antigens. The authors suggested that the approach could potentially be generalized to other disease states and immunological phenotypes. Compared with the approximately 670-donor mean, donors in an Asian-associated ancestry cluster had fewer N-insertions in productive TCRs, according to a later genetic analysis. Because counts were too low, seventeen rarely observed V segments, including chromosome 9 orphons, were left out of the earlier analysis of approximately 500 of the donors.

Taken from cysteine to phenylalanine, the CDR3 has 14 residues. Left in the record is the CDR3 DNA by itself, 42 bases read in frame from the first base. CDR1 and CDR2, per the germline V gene (reference sequence), are LNHDA and SQIVND. Relative to germline, V is missing 3 bases and J is missing 8 bases, with 4 bases of the junction outside any gene match. The cohort was made up of approximately 700 healthy bone marrow donors. At the time of sampling, all cohort members were nominally healthy, though unrecorded immune exposures were likely present. The donor tested CMV seronegative and was one of the 352 seronegative cohort members. A peripheral blood sample was collected from each donor, and TCR beta sequencing was performed on peripheral blood mononuclear cells. The Qiagen DNeasy Blood Extraction Kit was used to extract genomic DNA from the blood cell samples. Library generation was performed with the immunoSEQ multiplex PCR assay. The multiplex PCR relied on a mix of 60 forward primers for TCR Vbeta segments and 13 reverse primers for TCR Jbeta segments. Amplification of the CDR3 region of rearranged TCR beta genes was performed with a multiplex PCR assay on genomic DNA. The amplified TCR beta libraries were sequenced on the Illumina HiSeq System as 87-base-pair reads. In the source study's methods: A later analysis counted some 80 million unique TCR beta chains across the 690 or so repertoires, and 9.5 million to 11 million of these chains were shared by at least two donors. Raw reads were error-corrected and collapsed into unique sequences with a nearest-neighbor algorithm that merged closely related sequences to remove PCR and sequencing errors. To assign V, D and J gene segments, CDR3 sequences were aligned to IMGT reference sequences. For a sequence to be retained, at least a six-nucleotide match to both a V gene segment and a J gene segment was required. A rearrangement counted as productive if the CDR3 had no stop codons and remained in frame with V and J, and every other rearrangement counted as non-productive. CDR3 was defined according to IMGT convention as the region running from the second conserved V-encoded cysteine to the conserved J-encoded phenylalanine. The earlier analysis of 450 to 750 of the donors excluded any sequence lacking an unambiguous match to a single V gene segment. An earlier analysis of under 750 of the donors called V segments functional above 56.7% productive rearrangements and segregating when the between-donor standard deviation exceeded 5%. To diagnose cytomegalovirus status from the catalog of TCR beta chain sequences, a statistical classification framework was built. A later analysis assigned V and J genes by comparing TCR nucleotide sequences with IMGT/GENE-DB human TR gene sequences. In a later analysis, CDR3 sequences and most-parsimonious VDJ recombination scenarios were assigned using the TCRdist pipeline. In a later analysis, every TCR beta chain was defined by the combination of its CDR3 amino acid sequence and its V-gene family, and reads without a unique V-gene family were dropped. As a way to deal with suspected cross-contamination and a sequencing artifact, a later analysis dropped 500 to 700 nucleotide sequences that were highly shared and had low generation probability. For each public chain, a later analysis derived a clonal expansion index from normalized ranks of inferred template counts within each repertoire. In a later analysis, generation probabilities were computed with a VDJ recombination model fitted to out-of-frame rearrangements, and the resulting probabilities were checked against IGoR. In a later analysis, hypergeometric tests were used to score TCR-TCR, TCR-HLA and TCR-CMV co-occurrence, with a repertoire-size bias correction applied to TCR pairs. In a later analysis, false discovery rates were estimated by permuting HLA or CMV assignments 20 times. In a later analysis, co-occurring TCRs were grouped using DBSCAN, with TCRdist sequence similarity added in when clustering inside HLA-allele-positive subsets. Repertoires with fewer than 30,000 or more than 120,000 public chains, plus five repertoires with anomalous nucleotide sharing, were excluded from co-occurrence clustering. The immuneACCESS repertoire file appears here via TCRdb, limited to in-frame rearrangements. These files lack a portion of the clones; in checked studies, under half of the deficit traces to unresolved V genes, and the cause of the others is not known. The DNA was the basis for D and trimming; V, J and clone size are from that table. In this sample the table shows some 150,000 clones, around 80% of which occur a single time. 1.2% of the sample goes to the ten largest clones.

The sample holds a few counts of this clone. Its recognized antigen is unknown. Base qualities are missing; no much larger clone stands one base away. The clonotype comes from a female donor in good health and CMV-seronegative. Sequencing used PBMCs. The V and J genes are TRBV19 and TRBJ2-1; TRBD1 fits 10 bases in the junction. CDR3 region: CASSIPGQGDEQFF. The DNA sequence is given as TGTGCCAGTAGTATCCCCGGACAGGGGGATGAGCAGTTCTTC. With the rest looked up from the reference TRBV19 and TRBJ2-1 genes rather than sequenced, the full variable domain is DGGITQSPKYLFRKEGQNVTLSCEQNLNHDAMYWYRQDPGQGLRLIYYSQIVNDFQKGDIAEGYSVSREKKESFPLTVTSAQKNPTAFYLCASSIPGQGDEQFFGPGTRLTVL.